This entry concerns a single T cell receptor (beta chain). Its matching antigen is unknown. The V end was cut by 0 bases, the J end by 3 bases, with 6 bases between. Germline V lookup: CDR1 LGHNA, CDR2 YNFKEQ. The CDR3 extends over 13 amino acids. This record belongs to a study of T cell responses to AZD1222 COVID-19 vaccine. Study-wide findings and caveats: Reportedly, close to half of spike-specific TCRs are directed against unmutated variant regions. Receipt of two AZD1222 doses was followed by a rise in Spike-specific TCR breadth and depth. Only after the peak T cell response were repertoires sampled.

Assay: immunoSEQ multiplex PCR; the TCRdb copy retains only in-frame clones and omits some. The repertoire consists of around 110,000 clones, with almost 90% occurring once and the leading ten covering about 10%. The chain joins TRBV4-2 to TRBJ2-7; D is uncertain. The TCR was taken from an adult in good health. The sequences come from peripheral blood, collected on day 0 of AZD1222 vaccination. CDR3 amino acids: CASSQESFYEQYF. The CDR3 DNA reads TGTGCCAGCAGCCAAGAGTCCTTCTACGAGCAGTACTTC.